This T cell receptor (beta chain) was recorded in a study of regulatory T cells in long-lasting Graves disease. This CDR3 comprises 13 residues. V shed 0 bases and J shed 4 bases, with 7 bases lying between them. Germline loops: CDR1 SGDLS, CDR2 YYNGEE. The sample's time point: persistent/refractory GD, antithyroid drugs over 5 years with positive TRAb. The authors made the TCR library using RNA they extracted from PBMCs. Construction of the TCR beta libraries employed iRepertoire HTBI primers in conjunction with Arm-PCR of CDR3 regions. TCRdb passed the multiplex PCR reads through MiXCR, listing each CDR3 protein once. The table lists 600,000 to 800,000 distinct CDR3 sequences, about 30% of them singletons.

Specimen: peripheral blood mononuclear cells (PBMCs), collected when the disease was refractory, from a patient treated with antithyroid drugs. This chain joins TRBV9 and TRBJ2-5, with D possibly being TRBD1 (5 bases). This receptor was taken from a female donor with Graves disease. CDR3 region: CASSVAQGETQYF. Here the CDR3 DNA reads TGTGCCAGCAGCGTAGCGCAGGGAGAGACCCAGTACTTC. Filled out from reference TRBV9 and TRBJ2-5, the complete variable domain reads DSGVTQTPKHLITATGQRVTLRCSPRSGDLSVYWYQQSLDQGLQFLIQYYNGEERAKGNILERFSAQQFPDLHSELNLSSLELGDSALYFCASSVAQGETQYFGPGTRLLVL.